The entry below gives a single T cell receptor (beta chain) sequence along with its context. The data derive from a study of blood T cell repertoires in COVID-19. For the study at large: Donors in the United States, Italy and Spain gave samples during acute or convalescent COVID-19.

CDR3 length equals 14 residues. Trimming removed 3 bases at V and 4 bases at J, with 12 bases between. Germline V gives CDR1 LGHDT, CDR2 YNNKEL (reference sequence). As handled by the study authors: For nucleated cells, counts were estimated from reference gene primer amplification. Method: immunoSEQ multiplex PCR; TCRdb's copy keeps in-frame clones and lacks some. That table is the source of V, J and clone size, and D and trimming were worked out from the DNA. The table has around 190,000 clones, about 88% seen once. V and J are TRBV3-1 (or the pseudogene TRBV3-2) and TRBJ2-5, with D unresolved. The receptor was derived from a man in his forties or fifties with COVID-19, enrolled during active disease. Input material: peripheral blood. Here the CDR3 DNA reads TGTGCCAGCAGCCAGACCTCCTCGGGAGAGACCCAGTACTTC. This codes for CASSQTSSGETQYF.